The rows below give T cell receptor beta chains drawn from one sample of a study of blood T cell repertoires in COVID-19. Measured with immunoSEQ multiplex PCR; TCRdb has only the in-frame clones, and not every one. The data show under 200,000 clones, with 60% to 85% seen just once and 15% to 20% held by the top ten. The sample taken for sequencing was peripheral blood. The receptors come from a man between 60 and 75 years old with active or convalescent COVID-19. Each CDR3 is given with its conserved first and last residue. The order of the fields is D gene, CDR3 length, V gene, clone size, J gene, CDR3 DNA, CDR3 protein. A D gene is named only where the DNA matches it firmly. A clone size is listed for some rows: how often the clone was seen (once, few, many), or a class if it is expanded.

TRBD2	14	TRBV19	-	TRBJ2-5	TGTGTCTCGGAAGGGCGGGAGACGCCAGAGACCCAGTACTTC	CVSEGRETPETQYF
TRBD1	14	TRBV5-5	-	TRBJ1-6	TGTGCCAGCAGCTTGGGGACAGGGGATTCACCCCTCCACTTT	CASSLGTGDSPLHF
-	13	TRBV29-1	-	TRBJ1-1	TGCAGCGCCGAGGACACCTTGAACACTGAAGCTTTCTTT	CSAEDTLNTEAFF
TRBD1	14	TRBV28	-	TRBJ1-1	TGTGCCAGCAGTGATCCGGGACAGGCCACTGAAGCTTTCTTT	CASSDPGQATEAFF
TRBD2	13	TRBV29-1	-	TRBJ2-1	TGCAGCGTTGGGGCTAGCGGGAGATATGAGCAGTTCTTC	CSVGASGRYEQFF
TRBD2	18	TRBV7-8	once	TRBJ2-1	TGTGCCAGCAGCTTAGCGCACGGTAGCGGGAGGGCGTGGAATGAGCAGTTCTTC	CASSLAHGSGRAWNEQFF
-	12	TRBV6-6	-	TRBJ2-7	TGTGCCAGCAGTTCGGGCAGGGCGGTCGGGTACTTC	CASSSGRAVGYF
TRBD2	15	TRBV19	-	TRBJ2-7	TGTGCCAGTAGTATAGGGACTAGCGGGACCTACGAGCAGTACTTC	CASSIGTSGTYEQYF
TRBD1	14	TRBV6-5	-	TRBJ2-7	TGTGCCAGCAGCCGGACAGGGCCTCATTCCGAGCAGTACTTC	CASSRTGPHSEQYF
TRBD1	15	TRBV6-2/TRBV6-3	-	TRBJ2-5	TGTGCCAGCAGCTCGGACAGGGGGCCATTAGAGACCCAGTACTTC	CASSSDRGPLETQYF
TRBD1	14	TRBV6-5	-	TRBJ1-2	TGTGCCAGCAGTTATGCCAGGGGGCTCTATGGCTACACCTTC	CASSYARGLYGYTF
TRBD1	15	TRBV7-2	-	TRBJ2-1	TGTGCCAGCAGCGTTACAGGGGGCCTAGTCAATGAGCAGTTCTTC	CASSVTGGLVNEQFF
TRBD2	16	TRBV18	-	TRBJ2-2	TGTGCCAGCTCACCACTGGGTAGCGGGACCACCGGGGAGCTGTTTTTT	CASSPLGSGTTGELFF
-	14	TRBV3-1/TRBV3-2	-	TRBJ2-7	TGTGCCAGCAGCCCTCACCCGACATCCTACGAGCAGTACTTC	CASSPHPTSYEQYF
-	14	TRBV19	-	TRBJ2-1	TGTGCCAGTCGAAAGGGGGGGACCTACAATGAGCAGTTCTTC	CASRKGGTYNEQFF
-	13	TRBV12-5	few	TRBJ2-1	TGTGCTAGTGTAAGGGGGGGAAGCAATGAGCAGTTCTTC	CASVRGGSNEQFF
TRBD2	14	TRBV10-2	once	TRBJ2-7	TGCGCCAGCAGTGGAGGGACTAGCGGGACCGAGCAGTACTTC	CASSGGTSGTEQYF
-	15	TRBV4-2	-	TRBJ2-2	TGTGCCAGCAGCCGTAGCCTTCAGAACACCGGGGAGCTGTTTTTT	CASSRSLQNTGELFF
-	14	TRBV19	-	TRBJ1-5	TGTGCCAGTAGTATACCCTCTAGACAGTGGCCCCAGCATTTT	CASSIPSRQWPQHF
TRBD2	19	TRBV24-1	-	TRBJ2-1	TGTGCCACCAGTGATTCCTTGAATCGGGCGGGAGGGCCCTACAATGAGCAGTTCTTC	CATSDSLNRAGGPYNEQFF
TRBD1	14	TRBV19	few	TRBJ1-5	TGTGCCAGTAGCGGGACAGGGGGCGGTCAGCCCCAGCATTTT	CASSGTGGGQPQHF
-	14	TRBV7-9	-	TRBJ2-2	TGTGCCAGCAGCTCCCTAGGGGTCGTCCGGGAGCTGTTTTTT	CASSSLGVVRELFF
-	12	TRBV11-3	-	TRBJ2-3	TGTGCCAGCAGCTTAGAAGGTGGAACAGCAAATTTT	CASSLEGGTANF